This TCR beta chain is from a study of molecular identifiers for immune sequencing clone quantification. MiXCR, applied by TCRdb to the PCR reads, yields one record per CDR3 protein. Of about 630,000 distinct CDR3 sequences detected, around 25% appear once; the ten largest clones hold about 0.78%. For naive CD8 T cells, sorting used the CD8+CD4-CCR7+CD45RA+ phenotype. Germline V gene sequence: CDR1 LGHNA, CDR2 YSLEER. The CDR3 spans 15 residues. A word on this clonotype: This may be a read error, as it is one base from a much larger clone.

Sequences were obtained from naive CD8+ T cells from blood, with Jurkat cell RNA spiked in. Regarding subset: FACS-sorted CD8+CD4-CCR7+CD45RA+ naive T cells. The chain has TRBV4-3 and TRBJ1-5; no clear D gene. The receptor was isolated from a human donor in good health. Some libraries in this study had Jurkat cell RNA spiked in. The CDR3, as DNA: TGCGCCGGCAGCCAAGATATCAGTAGCAATCAGCCCCAGCATTTT. Residues: CAGSQDISSNQPQHF.